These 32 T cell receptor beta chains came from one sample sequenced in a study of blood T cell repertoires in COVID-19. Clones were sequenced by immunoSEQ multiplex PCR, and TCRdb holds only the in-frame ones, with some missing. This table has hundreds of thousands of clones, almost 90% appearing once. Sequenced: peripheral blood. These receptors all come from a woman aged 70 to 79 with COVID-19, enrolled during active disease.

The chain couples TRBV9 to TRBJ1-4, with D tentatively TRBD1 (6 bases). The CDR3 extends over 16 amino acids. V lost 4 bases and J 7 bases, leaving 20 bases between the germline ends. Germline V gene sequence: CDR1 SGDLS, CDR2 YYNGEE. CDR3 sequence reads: CASSPQGGHLGEKLFF. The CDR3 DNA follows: TGTGCCAGCAGCCCCCAAGGGGGACACCTGGGTGAAAAACTGTTTTTT.

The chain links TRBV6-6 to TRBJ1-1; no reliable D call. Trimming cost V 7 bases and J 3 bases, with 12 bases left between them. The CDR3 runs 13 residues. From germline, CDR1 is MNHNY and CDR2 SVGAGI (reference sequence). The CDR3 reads CASISLRDTEAFF. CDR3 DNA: TGTGCCAGCATTTCTCTCCGGGACACTGAAGCTTTCTTT.

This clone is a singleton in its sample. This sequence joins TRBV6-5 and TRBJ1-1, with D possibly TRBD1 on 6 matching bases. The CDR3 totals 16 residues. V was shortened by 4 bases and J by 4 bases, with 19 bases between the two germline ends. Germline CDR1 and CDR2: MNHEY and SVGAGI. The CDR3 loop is CASSSNPRGRGTEAFF. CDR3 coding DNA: TGTGCCAGCAGTTCGAACCCCCGAGGCAGGGGCACTGAAGCTTTCTTT.

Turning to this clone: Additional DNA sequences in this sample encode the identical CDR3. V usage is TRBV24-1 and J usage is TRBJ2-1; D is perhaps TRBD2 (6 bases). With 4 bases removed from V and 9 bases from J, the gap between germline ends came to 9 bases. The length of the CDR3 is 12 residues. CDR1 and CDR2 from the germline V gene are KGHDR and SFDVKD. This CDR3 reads CATSDLGGEQFF. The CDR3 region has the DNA TGTGCCACCAGTGACCTGGGAGGTGAGCAGTTCTTC.

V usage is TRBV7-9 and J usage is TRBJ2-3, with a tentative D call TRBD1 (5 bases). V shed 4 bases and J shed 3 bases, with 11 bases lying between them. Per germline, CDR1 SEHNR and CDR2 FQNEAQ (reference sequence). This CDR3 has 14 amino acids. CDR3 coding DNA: TGTGCCAGCAGCTCTGACAGCCGTACAGATACGCAGTATTTT. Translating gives CASSSDSRTDTQYF.

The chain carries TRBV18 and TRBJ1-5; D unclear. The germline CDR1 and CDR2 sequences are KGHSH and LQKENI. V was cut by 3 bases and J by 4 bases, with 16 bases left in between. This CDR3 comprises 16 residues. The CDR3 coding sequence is TGTGCCAGCTCACCTTCCCCTGGGTCGGGGAATCAGCCCCAGCATTTT. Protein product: CASSPSPGSGNQPQHF.

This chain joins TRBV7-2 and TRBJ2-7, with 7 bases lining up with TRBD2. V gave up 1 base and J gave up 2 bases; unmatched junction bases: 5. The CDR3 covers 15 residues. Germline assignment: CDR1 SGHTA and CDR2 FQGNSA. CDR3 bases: TGTGCCAGCAGCTTAGTCGGGGCGGGGGCCTACGAGCAGTACTTC. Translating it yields CASSLVGAGAYEQYF.

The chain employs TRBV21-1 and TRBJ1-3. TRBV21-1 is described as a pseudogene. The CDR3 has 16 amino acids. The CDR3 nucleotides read TGTGCCAGCAGCAAAGAAGGAGGCAGATCTGGAAACACCATATATTTT. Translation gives CASSKEGGRSGNTIYF.

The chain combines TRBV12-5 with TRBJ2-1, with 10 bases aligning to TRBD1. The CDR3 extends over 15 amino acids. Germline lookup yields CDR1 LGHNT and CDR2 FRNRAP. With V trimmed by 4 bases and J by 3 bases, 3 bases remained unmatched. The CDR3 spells CASGSTGGYYNEQFF. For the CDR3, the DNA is TGTGCTAGTGGTTCGACAGGGGGCTACTACAATGAGCAGTTCTTC. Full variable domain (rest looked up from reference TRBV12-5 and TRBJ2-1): DARVTQTPRHKVTEMGQEVTMRCQPILGHNTVFWYRQTMMQGLELLAYFRNRAPLDDSGMPKDRFSAEMPDATLATLKIQPSEPRDSAVYFCASGSTGGYYNEQFFGPGTRLTVL.

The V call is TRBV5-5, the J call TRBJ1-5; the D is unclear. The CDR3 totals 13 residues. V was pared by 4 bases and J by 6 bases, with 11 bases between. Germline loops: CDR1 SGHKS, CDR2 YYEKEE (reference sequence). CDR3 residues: CASSLEQLQPQHF. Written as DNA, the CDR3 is TGTGCCAGCAGCCTCGAACAGCTTCAGCCCCAGCATTTT.

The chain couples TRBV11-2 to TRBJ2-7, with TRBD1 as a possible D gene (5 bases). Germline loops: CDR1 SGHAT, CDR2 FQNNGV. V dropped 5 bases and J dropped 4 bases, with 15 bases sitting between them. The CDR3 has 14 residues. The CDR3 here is CASSPPLDSYEQYF. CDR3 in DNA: TGTGCCAGCAGCCCACCCCTCGACAGTTACGAGCAGTACTTC.

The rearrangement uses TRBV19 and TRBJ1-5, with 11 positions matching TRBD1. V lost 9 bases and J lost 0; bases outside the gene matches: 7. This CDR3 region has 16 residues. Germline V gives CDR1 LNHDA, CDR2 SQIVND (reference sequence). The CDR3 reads CASRTGGLYSNQPQHF. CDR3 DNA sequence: TGTGCCAGCAGGACAGGGGGCCTCTATAGCAATCAGCCCCAGCATTTT.

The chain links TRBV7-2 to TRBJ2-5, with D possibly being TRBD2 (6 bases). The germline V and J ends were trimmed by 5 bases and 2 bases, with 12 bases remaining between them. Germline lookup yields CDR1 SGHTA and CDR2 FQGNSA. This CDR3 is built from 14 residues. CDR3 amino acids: CASSHAGSQETQYF. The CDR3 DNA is TGTGCCAGCAGCCACGCCGGGAGTCAAGAGACCCAGTACTTC.

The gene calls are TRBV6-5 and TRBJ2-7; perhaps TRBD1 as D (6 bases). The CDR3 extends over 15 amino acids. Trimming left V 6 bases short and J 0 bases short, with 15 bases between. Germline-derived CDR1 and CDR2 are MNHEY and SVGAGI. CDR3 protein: CASRVRDTLSYEQYF. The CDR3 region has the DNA TGTGCCAGCAGAGTCCGGGACACTCTCTCCTACGAGCAGTACTTC.

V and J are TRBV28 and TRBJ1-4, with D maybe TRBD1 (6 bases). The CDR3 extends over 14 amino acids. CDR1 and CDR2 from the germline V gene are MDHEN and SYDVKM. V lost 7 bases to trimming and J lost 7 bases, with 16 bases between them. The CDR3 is CASTRGGVGEKLFF. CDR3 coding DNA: TGTGCCAGCACCCGAGGGGGGGTTGGTGAAAAACTGTTTTTT.

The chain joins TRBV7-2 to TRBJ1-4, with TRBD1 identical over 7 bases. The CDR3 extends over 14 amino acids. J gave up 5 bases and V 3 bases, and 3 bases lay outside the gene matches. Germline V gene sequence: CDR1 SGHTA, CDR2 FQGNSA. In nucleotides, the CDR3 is TGTGCCAGCAGCTTGAGGGGGCCGAATGAAAAACTGTTTTTT. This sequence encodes CASSLRGPNEKLFF. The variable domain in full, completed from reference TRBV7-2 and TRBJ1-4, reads GAGVSQSPSNKVTEKGKDVELRCDPISGHTALYWYRQSLGQGLEFLIYFQGNSAPDKSGLPSDRFSAERTGGSVSTLTIQRTQQEDSAVYLCASSLRGPNEKLFFGSGTQLSVL.

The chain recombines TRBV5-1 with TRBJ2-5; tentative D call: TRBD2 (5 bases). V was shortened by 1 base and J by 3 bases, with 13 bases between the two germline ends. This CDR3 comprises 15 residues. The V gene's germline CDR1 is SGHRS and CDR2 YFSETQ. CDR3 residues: CASSLQPGWKETQYF. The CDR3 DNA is TGCGCCAGCAGCTTGCAGCCGGGGTGGAAAGAGACCCAGTACTTC.

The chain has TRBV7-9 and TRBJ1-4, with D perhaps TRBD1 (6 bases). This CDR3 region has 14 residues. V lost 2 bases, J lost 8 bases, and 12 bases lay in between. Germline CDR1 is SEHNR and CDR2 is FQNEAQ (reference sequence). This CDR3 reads CASSLRDIEEKLFF. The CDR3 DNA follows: TGTGCCAGCAGCTTAAGGGACATAGAGGAAAAACTGTTTTTT. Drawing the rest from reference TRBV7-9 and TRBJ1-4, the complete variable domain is DTGVSQNPRHKITKRGQNVTFRCDPISEHNRLYWYRQTLGQGPEFLTYFQNEAQLEKSRLLSDRFSAERPKGSFSTLEIQRTEQGDSAMYLCASSLRDIEEKLFFGSGTQLSVL.

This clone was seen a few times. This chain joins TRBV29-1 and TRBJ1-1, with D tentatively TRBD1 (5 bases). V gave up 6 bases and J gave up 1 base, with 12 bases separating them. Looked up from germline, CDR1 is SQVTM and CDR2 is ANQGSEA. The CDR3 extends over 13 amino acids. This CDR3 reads CSVAGRGNTEAFF. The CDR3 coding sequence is TGCAGCGTCGCGGGGCGCGGGAACACTGAAGCTTTCTTT.

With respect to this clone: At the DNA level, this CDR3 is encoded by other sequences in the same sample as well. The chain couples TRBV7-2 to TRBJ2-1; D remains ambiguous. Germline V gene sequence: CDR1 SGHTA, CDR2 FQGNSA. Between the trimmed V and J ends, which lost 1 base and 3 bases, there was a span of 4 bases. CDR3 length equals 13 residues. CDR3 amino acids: CASSLDSYNEQFF. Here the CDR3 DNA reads TGTGCCAGCAGCTTAGACAGCTACAATGAGCAGTTCTTC.

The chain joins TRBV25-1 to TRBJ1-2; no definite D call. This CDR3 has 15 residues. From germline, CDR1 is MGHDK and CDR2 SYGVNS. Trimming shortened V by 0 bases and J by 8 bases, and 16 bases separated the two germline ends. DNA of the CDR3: TGTGCCAGCAGTGAATATAGAAGCGGAGTGGGGGGCTACACCTTC. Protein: CASSEYRSGVGGYTF.

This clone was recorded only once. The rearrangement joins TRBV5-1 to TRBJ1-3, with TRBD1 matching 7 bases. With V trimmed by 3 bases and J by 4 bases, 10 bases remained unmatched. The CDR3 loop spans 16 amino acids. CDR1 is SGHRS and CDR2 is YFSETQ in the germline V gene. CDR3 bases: TGCGCCAGCAGCTACGCGACAGGGTCGGGAGGAAACACCATATATTTT. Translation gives CASSYATGSGGNTIYF.

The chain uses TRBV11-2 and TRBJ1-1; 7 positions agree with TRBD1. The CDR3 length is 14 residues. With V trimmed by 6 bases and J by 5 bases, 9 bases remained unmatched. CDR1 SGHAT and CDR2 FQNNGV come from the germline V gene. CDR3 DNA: TGTGCCAGCAGGGGCTTACAGGGGAGGACTGAAGCTTTCTTT. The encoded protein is CASRGLQGRTEAFF.

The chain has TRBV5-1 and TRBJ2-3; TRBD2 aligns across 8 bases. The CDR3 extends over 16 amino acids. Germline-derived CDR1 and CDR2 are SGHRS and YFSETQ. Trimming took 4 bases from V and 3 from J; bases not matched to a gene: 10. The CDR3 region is CASSANTAGGTDTQYF. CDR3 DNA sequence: TGCGCCAGCAGCGCAAATACCGCGGGGGGTACAGATACGCAGTATTTT.

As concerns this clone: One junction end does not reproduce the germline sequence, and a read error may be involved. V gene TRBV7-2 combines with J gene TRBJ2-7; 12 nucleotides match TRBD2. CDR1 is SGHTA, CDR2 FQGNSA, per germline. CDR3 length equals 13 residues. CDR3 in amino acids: CASSLVASGGGIF. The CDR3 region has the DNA TGTGCCAGCAGCTTAGTGGCTAGCGGGGGGGGTATCTTC.

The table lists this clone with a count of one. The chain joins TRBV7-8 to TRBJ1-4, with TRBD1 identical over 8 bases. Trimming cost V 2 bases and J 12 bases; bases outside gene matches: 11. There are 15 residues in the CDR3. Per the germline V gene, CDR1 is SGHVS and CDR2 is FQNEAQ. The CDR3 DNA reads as TGTGCCAGCAGCTTAACCGGACAGGGTATGACTCAACTGTTTTTT. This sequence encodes CASSLTGQGMTQLFF.

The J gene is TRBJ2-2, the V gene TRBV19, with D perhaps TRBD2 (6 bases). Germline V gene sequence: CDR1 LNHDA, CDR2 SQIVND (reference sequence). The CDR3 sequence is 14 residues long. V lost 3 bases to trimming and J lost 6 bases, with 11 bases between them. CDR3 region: CASSILGEAGELFF. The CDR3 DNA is TGTGCCAGTAGTATTTTGGGGGAGGCCGGGGAGCTGTTTTTT.

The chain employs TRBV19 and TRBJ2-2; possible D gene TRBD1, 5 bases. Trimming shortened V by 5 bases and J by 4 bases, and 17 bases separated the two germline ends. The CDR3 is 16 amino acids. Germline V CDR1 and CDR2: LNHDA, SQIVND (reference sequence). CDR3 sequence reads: CASSPRRETVTGELFF. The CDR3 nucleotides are TGTGCCAGTAGTCCCCGTCGTGAGACAGTCACCGGGGAGCTGTTTTTT. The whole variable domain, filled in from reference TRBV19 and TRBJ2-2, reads DGGITQSPKYLFRKEGQNVTLSCEQNLNHDAMYWYRQDPGQGLRLIYYSQIVNDFQKGDIAEGYSVSREKKESFPLTVTSAQKNPTAFYLCASSPRRETVTGELFFGEGSRLTVL.

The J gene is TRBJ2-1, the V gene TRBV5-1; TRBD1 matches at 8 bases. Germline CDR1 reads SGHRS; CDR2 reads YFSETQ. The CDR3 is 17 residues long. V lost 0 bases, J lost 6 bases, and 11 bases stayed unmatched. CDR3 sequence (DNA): TGCGCCAGCAGCTTGGACGGCCGGGGCAGGGGGCCCAATGAGCAGTTCTTC. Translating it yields CASSLDGRGRGPNEQFF.

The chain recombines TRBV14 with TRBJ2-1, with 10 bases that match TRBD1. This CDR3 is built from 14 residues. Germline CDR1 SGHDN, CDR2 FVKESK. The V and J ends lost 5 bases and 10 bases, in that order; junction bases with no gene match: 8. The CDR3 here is CASSRTGGPWEQFF. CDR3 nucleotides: TGTGCCAGCAGCAGGACAGGGGGACCTTGGGAGCAGTTCTTC.

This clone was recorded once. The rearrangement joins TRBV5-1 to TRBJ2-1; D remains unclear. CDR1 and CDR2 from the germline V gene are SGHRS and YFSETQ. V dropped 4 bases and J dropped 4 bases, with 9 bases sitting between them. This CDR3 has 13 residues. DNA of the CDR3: TGCGCCAGCAGCCCAGGCGTTTACAATGAGCAGTTCTTC. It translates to CASSPGVYNEQFF.

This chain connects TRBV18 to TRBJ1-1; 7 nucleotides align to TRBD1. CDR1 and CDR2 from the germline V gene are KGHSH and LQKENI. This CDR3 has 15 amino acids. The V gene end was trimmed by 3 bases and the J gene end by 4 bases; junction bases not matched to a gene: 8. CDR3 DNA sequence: TGTGCCAGCTCACCGGGACAGAATATTGCCACTGAAGCTTTCTTT. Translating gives CASSPGQNIATEAFF.